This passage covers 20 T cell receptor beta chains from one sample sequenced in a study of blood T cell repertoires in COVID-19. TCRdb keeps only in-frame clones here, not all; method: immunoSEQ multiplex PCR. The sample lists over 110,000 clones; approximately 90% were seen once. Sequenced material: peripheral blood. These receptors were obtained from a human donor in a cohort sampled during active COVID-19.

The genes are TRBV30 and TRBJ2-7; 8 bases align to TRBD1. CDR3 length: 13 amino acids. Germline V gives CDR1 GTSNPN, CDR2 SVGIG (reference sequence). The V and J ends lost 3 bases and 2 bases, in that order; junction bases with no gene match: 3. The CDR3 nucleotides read TGTGCCTGGAGCCGGACAGGGCCCTACGAGCAGTACTTC. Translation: CAWSRTGPYEQYF.

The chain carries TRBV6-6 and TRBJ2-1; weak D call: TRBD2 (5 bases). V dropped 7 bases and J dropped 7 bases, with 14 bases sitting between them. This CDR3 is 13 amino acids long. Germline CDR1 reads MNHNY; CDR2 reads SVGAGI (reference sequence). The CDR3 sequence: CASTPEWENEQFF. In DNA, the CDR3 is TGTGCCAGCACCCCCGAGTGGGAGAATGAGCAGTTCTTC.

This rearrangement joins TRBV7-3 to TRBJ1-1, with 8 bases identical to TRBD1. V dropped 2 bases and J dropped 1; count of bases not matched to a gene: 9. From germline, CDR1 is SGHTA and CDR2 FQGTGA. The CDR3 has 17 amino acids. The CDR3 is CASSLGPGGLGNTEAFF. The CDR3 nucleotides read TGTGCCAGCAGCTTAGGTCCAGGGGGCTTGGGGAACACTGAAGCTTTCTTT.

For the CDR3, the DNA is TGTGCCAGCAGTGAACAGGTCTCTAACTATGGCTACACCTTC. The encoded protein is CASSEQVSNYGYTF. This chain links TRBV6-1 with TRBJ1-2; D uncertain. The CDR3 consists of 14 residues. CDR1 is MNHNS, CDR2 SASEGT, per germline. The V end lost 2 bases, the J end lost 0 bases, and 7 bases lay between the germline ends.

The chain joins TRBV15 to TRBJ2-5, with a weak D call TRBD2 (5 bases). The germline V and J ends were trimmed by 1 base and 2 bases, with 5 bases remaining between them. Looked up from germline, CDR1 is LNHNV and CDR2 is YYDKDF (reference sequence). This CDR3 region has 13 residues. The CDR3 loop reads CATSRGLQETQYF. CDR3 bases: TGTGCCACCAGCAGAGGACTACAAGAGACCCAGTACTTC.

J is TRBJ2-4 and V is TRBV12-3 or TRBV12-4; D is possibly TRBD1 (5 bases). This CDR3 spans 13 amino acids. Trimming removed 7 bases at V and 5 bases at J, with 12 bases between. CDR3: CASNSGHQNIQYF. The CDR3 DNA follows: TGTGCCAGCAATAGTGGACACCAAAACATTCAGTACTTC.

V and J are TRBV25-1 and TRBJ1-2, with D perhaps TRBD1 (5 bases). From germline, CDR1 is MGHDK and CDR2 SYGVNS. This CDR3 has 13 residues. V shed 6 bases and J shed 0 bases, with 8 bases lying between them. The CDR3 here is CASSTGANYGYTF. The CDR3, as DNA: TGTGCCAGCAGCACAGGAGCTAACTATGGCTACACCTTC.

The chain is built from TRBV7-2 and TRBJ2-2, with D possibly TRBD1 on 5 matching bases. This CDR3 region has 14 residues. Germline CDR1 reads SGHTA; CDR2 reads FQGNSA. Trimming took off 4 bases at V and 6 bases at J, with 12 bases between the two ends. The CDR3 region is CASSSLQGPGELFF. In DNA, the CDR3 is TGTGCCAGCAGCTCACTTCAGGGTCCCGGGGAGCTGTTTTTT.

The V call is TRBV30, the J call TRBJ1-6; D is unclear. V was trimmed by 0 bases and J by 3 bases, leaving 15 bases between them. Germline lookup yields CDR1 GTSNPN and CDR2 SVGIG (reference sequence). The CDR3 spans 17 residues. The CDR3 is CAWSVRPRGNYNSPLHF. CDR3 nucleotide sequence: TGTGCCTGGAGTGTACGGCCCCGAGGGAACTATAATTCACCCCTCCACTTT.

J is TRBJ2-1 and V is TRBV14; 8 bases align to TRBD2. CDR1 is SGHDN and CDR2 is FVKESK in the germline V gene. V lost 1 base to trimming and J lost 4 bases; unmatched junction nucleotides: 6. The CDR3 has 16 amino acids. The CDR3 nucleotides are TGTGCCAGCAGCCAAGTGGCGGGGGGTCCATACAATGAGCAGTTCTTC. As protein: CASSQVAGGPYNEQFF.

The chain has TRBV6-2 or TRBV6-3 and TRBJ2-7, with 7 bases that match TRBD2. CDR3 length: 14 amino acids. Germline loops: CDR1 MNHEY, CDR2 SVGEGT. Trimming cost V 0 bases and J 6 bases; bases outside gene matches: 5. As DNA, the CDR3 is TGTGCCAGCAGTTACTCGACGGGAGGAGGCGAGCAGTACTTC. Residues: CASSYSTGGGEQYF.

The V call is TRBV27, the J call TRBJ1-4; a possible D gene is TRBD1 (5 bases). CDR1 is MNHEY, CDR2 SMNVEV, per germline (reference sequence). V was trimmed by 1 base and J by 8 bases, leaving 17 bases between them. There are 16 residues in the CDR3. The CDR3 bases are TGTGCCAGCAGTTTATTAAGCGGGGACGCTGGAGAAAAACTGTTTTTT. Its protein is CASSLLSGDAGEKLFF.

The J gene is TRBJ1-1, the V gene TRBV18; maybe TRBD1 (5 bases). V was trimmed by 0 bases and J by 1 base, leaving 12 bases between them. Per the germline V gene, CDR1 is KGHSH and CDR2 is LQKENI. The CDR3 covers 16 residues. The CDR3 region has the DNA TGTGCCAGCTCACCACCTCAGGGATCAGGGAACACTGAAGCTTTCTTT. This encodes CASSPPQGSGNTEAFF.

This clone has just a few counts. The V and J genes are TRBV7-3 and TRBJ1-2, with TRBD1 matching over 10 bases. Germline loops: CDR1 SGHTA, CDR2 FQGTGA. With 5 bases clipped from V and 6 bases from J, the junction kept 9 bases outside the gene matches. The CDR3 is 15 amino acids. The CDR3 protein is CASSLSGTGDHGYTF. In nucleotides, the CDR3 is TGTGCCAGCAGCCTTTCCGGGACAGGGGATCATGGCTACACCTTC.

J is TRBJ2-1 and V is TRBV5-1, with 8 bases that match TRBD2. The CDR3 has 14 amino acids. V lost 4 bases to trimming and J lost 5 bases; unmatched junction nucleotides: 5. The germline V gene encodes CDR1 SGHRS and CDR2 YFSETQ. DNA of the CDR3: TGCGCCAGCAGCCCGGGGGGGCCCAACAATGAGCAGTTCTTC. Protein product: CASSPGGPNNEQFF.

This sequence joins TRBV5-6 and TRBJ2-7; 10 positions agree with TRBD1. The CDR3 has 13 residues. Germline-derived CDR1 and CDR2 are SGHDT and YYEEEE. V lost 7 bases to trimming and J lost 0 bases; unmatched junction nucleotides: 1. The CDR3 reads CASGDRGSYEQYF. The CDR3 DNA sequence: TGTGCCAGCGGGGACAGGGGCTCCTACGAGCAGTACTTC.

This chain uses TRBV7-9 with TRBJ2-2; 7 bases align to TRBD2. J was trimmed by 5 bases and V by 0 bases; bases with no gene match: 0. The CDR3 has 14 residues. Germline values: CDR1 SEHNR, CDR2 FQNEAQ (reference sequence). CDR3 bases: TGTGCCAGCAGCTTAGCCGGGGGGACCGGGGAGCTGTTTTTT. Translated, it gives CASSLAGGTGELFF.

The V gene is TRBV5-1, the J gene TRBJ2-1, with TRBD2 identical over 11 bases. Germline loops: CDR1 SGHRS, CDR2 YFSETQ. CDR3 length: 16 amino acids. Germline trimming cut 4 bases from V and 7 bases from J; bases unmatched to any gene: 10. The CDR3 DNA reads TGCGCCAGCAGCCGAACCGGGACTAGCGGCGGGAATGAGCAGTTCTTC. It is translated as CASSRTGTSGGNEQFF.

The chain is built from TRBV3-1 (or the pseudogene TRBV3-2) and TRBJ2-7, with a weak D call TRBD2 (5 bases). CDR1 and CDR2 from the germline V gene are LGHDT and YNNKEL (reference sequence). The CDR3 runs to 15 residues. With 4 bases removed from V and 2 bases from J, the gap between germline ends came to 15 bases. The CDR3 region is CASSPLGVGAYEQYF. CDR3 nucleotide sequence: TGTGCCAGCAGCCCCCTCGGGGTTGGGGCCTACGAGCAGTACTTC.

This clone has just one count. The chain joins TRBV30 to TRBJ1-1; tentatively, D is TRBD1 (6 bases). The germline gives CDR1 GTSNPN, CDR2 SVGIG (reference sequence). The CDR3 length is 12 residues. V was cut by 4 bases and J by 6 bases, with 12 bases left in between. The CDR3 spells CAWNRGMSEAFF. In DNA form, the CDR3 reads TGTGCCTGGAATAGGGGGATGTCTGAAGCTTTCTTT.